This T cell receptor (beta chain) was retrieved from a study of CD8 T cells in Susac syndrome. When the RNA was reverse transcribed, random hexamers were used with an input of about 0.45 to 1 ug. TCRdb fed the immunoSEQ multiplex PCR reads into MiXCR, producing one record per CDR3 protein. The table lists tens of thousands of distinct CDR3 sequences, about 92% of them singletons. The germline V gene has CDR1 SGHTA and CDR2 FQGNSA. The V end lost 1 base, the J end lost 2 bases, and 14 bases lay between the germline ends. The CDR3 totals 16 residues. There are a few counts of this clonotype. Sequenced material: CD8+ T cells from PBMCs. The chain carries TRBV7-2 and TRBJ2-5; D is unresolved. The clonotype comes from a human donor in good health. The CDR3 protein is CASSLGDSPSQETQYF. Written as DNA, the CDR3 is TGTGCCAGCAGCTTAGGGGATAGCCCGTCACAAGAGACCCAGTACTTC.